This T cell receptor (beta chain) came from a study of T-cell memory formation after mild COVID-19. Findings of the study overall: Some clones that responded turned up in pre-infection memory, which suggests that cross-reactive memory joined in. SARS-CoV-2 specificity of second-wave clones peaking day 37 was unconfirmed.

Trimming cost V 4 bases and J 5 bases; bases outside gene matches: 6. The CDR3 spans 14 residues. Germline V gene sequence: CDR1 SGHDN, CDR2 FVKESK. This clonotype appeared a few times. The antigen is not known. UMIs and sample barcodes were carried by the TCR alpha and TCR beta cDNA libraries that 5'RACE produced using constant-segment primers. MiXCR was run by TCRdb on the 5' RACE reads, yielding one entry per CDR3 protein. In the table there are over 45,000 distinct CDR3 sequences, about 27% of which are singletons. The receptor comes from a man younger than 35 who had mild COVID-19 (a few samples of this study predate the infection). Cell type and time point are not known. This rearrangement joins TRBV14 to TRBJ2-3; 7 positions agree with TRBD1. The sequenced sample was PBMCs or a T cell subset sorted from them (not recorded which). CDR3 coding DNA: TGTGCCAGCAGCCGGCAGGGGGTAGGAGATACGCAGTATTTT. Translated: CASSRQGVGDTQYF. The whole variable domain, filled in from reference TRBV14 and TRBJ2-3, reads EAGVTQFPSHSVIEKGQTVTLRCDPISGHDNLYWYRRVMGKEIKFLLHFVKESKQDESGMPNNRFLAERTGGTYSTLKVQPAELEDSGVYFCASSRQGVGDTQYFGPGTRLTVL.